What follows is one T cell receptor (beta chain) and its context. These data belong to a study of blood T cell repertoires in COVID-19. The data were produced by immunoSEQ multiplex PCR, yet TCRdb's version contains in-frame clones alone and is incomplete. The sample records 250,000 or so clones, around 83% being singletons. Sequenced material: PBMCs or T cells enriched from blood (not recorded which). This TCR was sampled from a woman aged 50 to 60 who had been exposed to COVID-19.

CDR3 sequence (DNA): TGTGCCAGCAGCCCCCAGGGGGTCGAGCAGTACTTC. It encodes CASSPQGVEQYF. The chain combines TRBV7-8 with TRBJ2-7; 7 bases fit TRBD1. Losses at the gene ends were 5 bases for V and 6 bases for J; bases not matched to a gene: 4. The CDR3 runs 12 residues. Germline lookup yields CDR1 SGHVS and CDR2 FQNEAQ.